The clone carrying this T cell receptor (beta chain) appeared a few times. Its target is not known. The germline V gene has CDR1 MNHNS and CDR2 SASEGT. Trimming removed 2 bases from V and 4 bases from J, with 11 bases in between. This CDR3 has 14 residues. The data were obtained in a study of T cells in Graves' hyperthyroidism and ophthalmopathy. Overall study findings and caveats: Most clonotypes expanded in the thyroid (above 0.001) were also present in blood.

Researchers took RNA transcripts and amplified the TCR beta CDR3 regions from them. Initially, a first-round RT-PCR of the TCR CDR3 employed the HTBI primer set. TCRdb reprocessed the multiplex PCR reads via MiXCR and lists one record per CDR3 protein. The repertoire holds about 700,000 distinct CDR3 sequences, with 14% as singletons. Each 10 ml fresh peripheral blood draw supplied the PBMCs. The TCR originated in a woman aged 18-35 years with Graves' hyperthyroidism. Sequencing was carried out using blood. The genes are TRBV6-1 and TRBJ1-2; weak D call: TRBD1 (5 bases). In nucleotides, the CDR3 is TGTGCCAGCAGTGAAAACGGGGGAATCTATGGCTACACCTTC. Amino acid sequence: CASSENGGIYGYTF.